The rows below give T cell receptor beta chains drawn from one sample of a study of T cell responses to AZD1222 COVID-19 vaccine. Only in-frame clones appear in the TCRdb table, and some are missing; sequencing was by immunoSEQ multiplex PCR. The table gives under 150,000 clones; the top ten clones make up around 2.4% of it. Sequenced sample: peripheral blood. The receptors shown here come from an adult in good health. Each CDR3 is given with its conserved first and last residue. D genes are given only for firm matches.

j_gene | d_gene | len | v_gene | CDR3aa | CDR3nt
TRBJ2-7 | TRBD2 | 19 | TRBV28 | CASSHIGTSGVWVPYEQYF | TGTGCCAGCAGTCATATCGGGACTAGCGGGGTTTGGGTTCCCTACGAGCAGTACTTC
TRBJ2-2 | TRBD1 | 14 | TRBV29-1 | CSVRQGVDTGELFF | TGCAGCGTCCGACAGGGTGTCGACACCGGGGAGCTGTTTTTT
TRBJ1-1 | . | 15 | TRBV7-2 | CASSLSSQGGTEAFF | TGTGCCAGCAGCTTGAGTAGTCAGGGTGGCACTGAAGCTTTCTTT
TRBJ2-1 | TRBD2 | 16 | TRBV6-6 | CASKQRGGPWDNEQFF | TGTGCCAGCAAGCAGCGGGGGGGTCCGTGGGACAATGAGCAGTTCTTC
TRBJ1-6 | . | 14 | TRBV6-6 | CASSYVLPDSPLHF | TGTGCCAGCAGTTACGTCTTACCTGACTCACCCCTCCACTTT
TRBJ1-5 | . | 16 | TRBV4-1 | CASSQGSGSGNQPQHF | TGCGCCAGCAGCCAAGGTTCCGGGTCGGGCAATCAGCCCCAGCATTTT
TRBJ1-5 | . | 13 | TRBV6-6 | CASTTLGNQPQHF | TGTGCCAGCACAACACTCGGGAATCAGCCCCAGCATTTT
TRBJ1-3 | . | 16 | TRBV29-1 | CSVDGAQEGSGNTIYF | TGCAGCGTTGATGGCGCGCAGGAGGGCTCTGGAAACACCATATATTTT
TRBJ2-7 | TRBD2 | 16 | TRBV7-9 | CASSLTSGVSSYEQYF | TGTGCCAGCAGCTTAACTAGCGGGGTAAGCTCCTACGAGCAGTACTTC
TRBJ1-6 | TRBD1 | 16 | TRBV7-3 | CASSLRPPGQDSPLHF | TGTGCCAGCAGCTTAAGGCCCCCGGGACAGGATTCACCCCTCCACTTT
TRBJ1-3 | . | 16 | TRBV4-1 | CASSQIPRDSGNTIYF | TGCGCCAGCAGCCAGATCCCCCGGGACTCTGGAAACACCATATATTTT
TRBJ2-2 | TRBD1 | 14 | TRBV29-1 | CSAGQGGNTGELFF | TGCAGCGCCGGACAGGGGGGGAACACCGGGGAGCTGTTTTTT
TRBJ2-7 | TRBD1 | 16 | TRBV11-2 | CASSPLSRQGPYEQYF | TGTGCCAGCAGCCCACTTTCCAGACAGGGTCCCTACGAGCAGTACTTC
TRBJ1-1 | . | 14 | TRBV27 | CASSLYRVATEAFF | TGTGCCAGCAGTTTATACAGGGTCGCCACTGAAGCTTTCTTT
TRBJ1-1 | . | 15 | TRBV4-3 | CASSQVSRANTEAFF | TGCGCCAGCAGCCAAGTTTCCAGGGCCAACACTGAAGCTTTCTTT
TRBJ2-5 | . | 13 | TRBV6-6 | CASSSARRETQYF | TGTGCCAGCAGTTCCGCGCGGCGTGAGACCCAGTACTTC
TRBJ1-6 | . | 15 | TRBV6-5 | CASSTPRGQDSPLHF | TGTGCCAGCAGTACCCCCCGGGGGCAGGATTCACCCCTCCACTTT
TRBJ1-5 | . | 10 | TRBV11-3 | CARMVQPQHF | TGTGCCAGGATGGTGCAGCCCCAGCATTTT
TRBJ1-2 | . | 13 | TRBV5-5 | CASSLETLYGYTF | TGTGCCAGCAGCTTGGAGACACTCTATGGCTACACCTTC
TRBJ1-3 | . | 15 | TRBV5-5 | CASSFRSVSGNTIYF | TGTGCCAGCAGTTTCAGGAGTGTCTCTGGAAACACCATATATTTT
TRBJ2-7 | TRBD2 | 18 | TRBV6-4 | CASSDSKVSGGAGNEQYF | TGTGCCAGCAGTGACTCGAAGGTCAGCGGGGGGGCCGGGAACGAGCAGTACTTC
TRBJ2-7 | TRBD1 | 11 | TRBV7-6 | CASSNRGEQYF | TGTGCCAGCAGCAACAGGGGCGAGCAGTACTTC
TRBJ2-5 | TRBD2 | 16 | TRBV9 | CASSPLSSGGALTQYF | TGTGCCAGCAGCCCACTGTCTAGCGGGGGGGCCCTAACCCAGTACTTC
TRBJ1-5 | TRBD1 | 16 | TRBV7-2 | CASSIDWDSSNQPQHF | TGTGCCAGCAGCATCGACTGGGACAGTAGCAATCAGCCCCAGCATTTT
TRBJ2-3 | TRBD1 | 15 | TRBV19 | CASTQGRFMEDTQYF | TGTGCCAGTACACAGGGGCGATTTATGGAGGATACGCAGTATTTT
TRBJ1-2 | . | 13 | TRBV10-3 | CAIRRDGDYGYTF | TGTGCCATCAGGAGGGACGGAGACTATGGCTACACCTTC
TRBJ2-3 | . | 14 | TRBV2 | CASTERPLTDTQYF | TGTGCCAGCACGGAGAGGCCTCTTACAGATACGCAGTATTTT
TRBJ2-5 | TRBD1 | 14 | TRBV18 | CASSPSDRGETQYF | TGTGCCAGCTCACCATCGGACAGGGGTGAGACCCAGTACTTC
TRBJ1-1 | . | 14 | TRBV19 | CASLRAGILAEAFF | TGTGCCAGTCTCCGGGCGGGAATACTTGCTGAAGCTTTCTTT
TRBJ2-3 | TRBD2 | 15 | TRBV25-1 | CASTHSGGAGDTQYF | TGTGCCAGCACCCATAGCGGGGGGGCTGGAGATACGCAGTATTTT
TRBJ2-1 | TRBD1 | 15 | TRBV19 | CASSKQGLQLREQFF | TGTGCCAGTAGTAAACAGGGGCTACAGCTACGGGAGCAGTTCTTC
TRBJ1-5 | . | 15 | TRBV3-1/TRBV3-2 | CASSQDSGVGQPQHF | TGTGCCAGCAGCCAAGATTCGGGAGTCGGCCAGCCCCAGCATTTT
TRBJ1-4 | . | 14 | TRBV5-1 | CASSRDTTNEKLFF | TGCGCCAGCAGCCGGGACACAACAAATGAAAAACTGTTTTTT
TRBJ1-1 | . | 15 | TRBV10-3 | CAISDIQRANTEAFF | TGTGCCATCAGTGACATACAGAGAGCGAACACTGAAGCTTTCTTT
TRBJ1-1 | . | 16 | TRBV28 | CASSLPQGPMNTEAFF | TGTGCCAGCAGTTTGCCTCAGGGGCCCATGAACACTGAAGCTTTCTTT
TRBJ2-7 | TRBD2 | 19 | TRBV4-1 | CASSQAPGLAGANSYEQYF | TGCGCCAGCAGCCAAGCCCCGGGACTAGCGGGGGCCAACTCCTACGAGCAGTACTTC
TRBJ1-6 | TRBD1 | 16 | TRBV2 | CASSEPGQGYNSPLHF | TGTGCCAGCAGTGAGCCGGGACAGGGCTATAATTCACCCCTCCACTTT
TRBJ1-5 | . | 14 | TRBV19 | CASSPQVSNQPQHF | TGTGCCAGTAGTCCCCAGGTTAGCAATCAGCCCCAGCATTTT
TRBJ1-3 | . | 15 | TRBV25-1 | CASSGSGNSGNTIYF | TGTGCCAGCAGTGGCTCGGGCAACTCTGGAAACACCATATATTTT
TRBJ2-3 | . | 13 | TRBV6-2/TRBV6-3 | CASSSPQADTQYF | TGTGCCAGCAGTTCCCCTCAGGCCGATACGCAGTATTTT